A selection of T cell receptor beta chains follows, all from one sample in a study of blood T cell repertoires in COVID-19. The assay was immunoSEQ multiplex PCR, and TCRdb's table has in-frame clones only and misses some. Here the sample spans some 130,000 clones, around nine tenths being singletons. The sequenced material came from peripheral blood. Receptors originate from a man aged 60-69 years with COVID-19, enrolled during active disease. Each CDR3 is given with its conserved first and last residue. The D gene is left open where the match is weak. Part of the rows lack a size; the others show once, few, many or a class for expanded clones.

d_gene,j_gene,v_gene,abundance,CDR3aa,CDR3nt
TRBD2,TRBJ2-7,TRBV7-9,few,CASSRTSGGSYEQYF,TGTGCCAGCAGCCGAACTAGCGGGGGAAGCTACGAGCAGTACTTC
NA,TRBJ1-5,TRBV5-6,NA,CASSLGRVAQPQHF,TGTGCCAGCAGCTTGGGCCGGGTTGCCCAGCCCCAGCATTTT
NA,TRBJ1-4,TRBV27,once,CASSLGGGLWNEKLFF,TGTGCCAGCAGTTTGGGAGGTGGGTTGTGGAATGAAAAACTGTTTTTT
NA,TRBJ1-2,TRBV30,NA,CAWRALLANYGYTF,TGTGCCTGGAGGGCCCTACTAGCTAACTATGGCTACACCTTC
NA,TRBJ2-1,TRBV7-9,NA,CASSFTGGANEQFF,TGTGCCAGCAGCTTTACAGGCGGCGCGAATGAGCAGTTCTTC
TRBD2,TRBJ2-1,TRBV7-3,NA,CASSNLSGGSYNEQFF,TGTGCCAGCAGCAACCTTAGCGGGGGGTCCTACAATGAGCAGTTCTTC
NA,TRBJ1-2,TRBV11-2,NA,CASTLDQGSNYGYTF,TGTGCCAGCACCCTTGACCAGGGGTCTAACTATGGCTACACCTTC
NA,TRBJ1-3,TRBV12-5,NA,CASGLGASGNTIYF,TGTGCTAGTGGGCTGGGGGCCTCTGGAAACACCATATATTTT
NA,TRBJ1-1,TRBV14,NA,CASSQDWSGSNTEAFF,TGTGCCAGCAGCCAAGATTGGTCAGGTTCGAACACTGAAGCTTTCTTT
NA,TRBJ2-7,TRBV6-5,NA,CASSRKTGNEQYF,TGTGCCAGCAGTCGAAAGACAGGAAACGAGCAGTACTTC
TRBD2,TRBJ2-3,TRBV18,NA,CASSLLSGGASDTQYF,TGTGCCAGCTCACTCCTTAGCGGGGGGGCCTCAGATACGCAGTATTTT
TRBD1,TRBJ1-2,TRBV27,NA,CASSRDRGGYGYTF,TGTGCCAGCAGTAGGGACAGGGGTGGCTATGGCTACACCTTC
TRBD1,TRBJ2-1,TRBV15,NA,CATSRDPLTGWQFF,TGTGCCACCAGCAGAGATCCTCTGACAGGGTGGCAGTTCTTC
TRBD2,TRBJ2-2,TRBV9,NA,CASSPGGGNTGELFF,TGTGCCAGCAGCCCCGGGGGGGGTAACACCGGGGAGCTGTTTTTT
TRBD1,TRBJ1-1,TRBV6-5,NA,CASSSWDRLMNTEAFF,TGTGCCAGCAGTTCCTGGGACAGACTAATGAACACTGAAGCTTTCTTT
TRBD1,TRBJ1-1,TRBV18,NA,CASSDRGATEAFF,TGTGCCAGCTCGGACAGGGGAGCCACTGAAGCTTTCTTT
NA,TRBJ1-2,TRBV19,once,CASSRVAGDNYGYTF,TGTGCCAGTAGTCGAGTTGCAGGGGACAACTATGGCTACACCTTC
NA,TRBJ1-2,TRBV9,NA,CASSTARGGRVEGYTF,TGTGCCAGCAGCACCGCCCGGGGAGGCCGCGTGGAGGGCTACACCTTC
TRBD1,TRBJ2-3,TRBV5-1,NA,CASQDREIDTQYF,TGCGCCAGCCAGGACAGGGAGATAGATACGCAGTATTTT
NA,TRBJ1-3,TRBV5-6,NA,CASSLPGLRSGNTIYF,TGTGCCAGCAGCTTGCCAGGACTTCGCTCTGGAAACACCATATATTTT
NA,TRBJ1-3,TRBV9,NA,CASSTGQTNTIYF,TGTGCCAGCAGCACCGGACAGACAAACACCATATATTTT
NA,TRBJ1-2,TRBV6-5,NA,CASSSSQGVYGYTF,TGTGCCAGCAGTTCTTCCCAAGGGGTGTATGGCTACACCTTC
NA,TRBJ1-2,TRBV6-4,few,CASSDGRGSGYTF,TGTGCCAGCAGTGACGGCAGGGGATCTGGCTACACCTTC
TRBD1,TRBJ1-2,TRBV5-1,NA,CASSRDSQANYGYTF,TGCGCCAGCAGCAGGGACAGTCAAGCTAACTATGGCTACACCTTC
NA,TRBJ2-3,TRBV5-4,NA,CASSLGSREVDTQYF,TGTGCCAGCAGCTTGGGTAGCAGGGAAGTAGATACGCAGTATTTT
TRBD1,TRBJ1-5,TRBV4-1,NA,CASSHLGTDILNSNQPQHF,TGCGCCAGCAGCCACCTGGGGACAGATATACTTAATTCGAATCAGCCCCAGCATTTT
TRBD1,TRBJ1-5,TRBV5-8,NA,CASSKGTVSNQPQHF,TGTGCCAGCAGCAAAGGGACAGTCAGCAATCAGCCCCAGCATTTT
NA,TRBJ1-6,TRBV6-5,NA,CASSNRMGNSPLHF,TGTGCCAGCAGTAACAGGATGGGGAATTCACCCCTCCACTTT
NA,TRBJ2-2,TRBV7-7,NA,CASSLGGEGELFF,TGTGCCAGCAGCTTAGGCGGGGAAGGGGAGCTGTTTTTT
NA,TRBJ2-5,TRBV19,NA,CASSMERGRSTQETQYF,TGTGCCAGTAGTATGGAACGGGGTCGTTCAACACAAGAGACCCAGTACTTC
TRBD1,TRBJ1-1,TRBV5-1,NA,CASSAGTGLNTEAFF,TGCGCCAGCAGCGCCGGGACAGGGCTGAACACTGAAGCTTTCTTT
NA,TRBJ2-7,TRBV6-2/TRBV6-3,NA,CASSRTLGAQPYEQYF,TGTGCCAGCAGCCGAACACTGGGGGCCCAACCCTACGAGCAGTACTTC
NA,TRBJ2-2,TRBV5-1,NA,CASSGAASAGELFF,TGCGCCAGCAGCGGGGCAGCGAGCGCCGGGGAGCTGTTTTTT
TRBD1,TRBJ2-7,TRBV18,NA,CASSPTGWDEQYF,TGTGCCAGCTCCCCGACAGGGTGGGACGAGCAGTACTTC
TRBD1,TRBJ1-2,TRBV12-3/TRBV12-4,NA,CASSLGQGHGYTF,TGTGCCAGCAGCCTGGGACAGGGACATGGCTACACCTTC
TRBD2,TRBJ2-1,TRBV9,once,CASSVLAGANEQFF,TGTGCCAGCAGCGTACTAGCGGGGGCCAATGAGCAGTTCTTC
NA,TRBJ2-1,TRBV4-1,NA,CASSQGADRANPGEFF,TGCGCCAGCAGCCAAGGGGCCGACAGAGCCAACCCGGGGGAGTTCTTC
TRBD1,TRBJ1-5,TRBV6-6,NA,CASSIRDRQHF,TGTGCCAGCAGTATCCGGGACAGGCAGCATTTT
TRBD2,TRBJ2-5,TRBV5-1,NA,CASSRSALAGETQYF,TGCGCCAGCAGTCGATCCGCACTAGCGGGAGAGACCCAGTACTTC
NA,TRBJ1-3,TRBV9,NA,CASSVGGTGNTIYF,TGTGCCAGCAGCGTAGGAGGAACTGGAAACACCATATATTTT
NA,TRBJ1-4,TRBV6-5,NA,CASSRTVDREKLFF,TGTGCCAGCAGTCGGACAGTGGATCGGGAAAAACTGTTTTTT
NA,TRBJ2-7,TRBV10-3,NA,CAISEPDGGLYEQYF,TGTGCCATCAGTGAGCCCGACGGGGGTCTCTACGAGCAGTACTTC
TRBD1,TRBJ1-6,TRBV6-2/TRBV6-3,NA,CASSYAWDRRDSPLHF,TGTGCCAGCAGTTACGCCTGGGACAGGAGGGATTCACCCCTCCACTTT
NA,TRBJ2-3,TRBV28,NA,CASSTGLHTQYF,TGTGCCAGCAGTACGGGACTTCATACGCAGTATTTT
TRBD1,TRBJ2-3,TRBV7-9,NA,CASAGRGRADTQYF,TGTGCCAGCGCCGGCAGGGGGCGGGCAGATACGCAGTATTTT
TRBD1,TRBJ1-1,TRBV7-2,NA,CASSLTGGTEAFF,TGTGCCAGCAGCCTTACAGGGGGGACTGAAGCTTTCTTT
NA,TRBJ1-3,TRBV5-1,NA,CASSQDSGNTIYF,TGCGCCAGCAGCCAGGACTCTGGAAACACCATATATTTT
TRBD1,TRBJ2-7,TRBV11-3,NA,CASSLGDSYEQYF,TGTGCCAGCAGCTTAGGGGACAGCTACGAGCAGTACTTC
NA,TRBJ2-3,TRBV7-3,NA,CASSLGGRTSTDTQYF,TGTGCCAGCAGCTTGGGGGGTCGGACTAGCACAGATACGCAGTATTTT
TRBD2,TRBJ2-3,TRBV13,NA,CASSSGTSGGLSTDTQYF,TGTGCCAGCAGCTCCGGGACTAGCGGGGGCCTCAGCACAGATACGCAGTATTTT
NA,TRBJ1-5,TRBV19,NA,CASSGQGGYQPQHF,TGTGCCAGTAGTGGCCAGGGTGGCTATCAGCCCCAGCATTTT
TRBD1,TRBJ1-1,TRBV5-1,NA,CASSLGTAPEAFF,TGCGCCAGCAGCCTAGGGACAGCTCCTGAAGCTTTCTTT
NA,TRBJ2-2,TRBV7-3,NA,CASSQVGTFNTGELFF,TGTGCCAGCAGCCAAGTAGGGACATTTAACACCGGGGAGCTGTTTTTT
NA,TRBJ2-6,TRBV27,NA,CASSFSFSGANVLTF,TGTGCCAGCAGTTTTTCCTTCTCCGGGGCCAACGTCCTGACTTTC